This record looks at one TCR beta chain sequence and its context. Its target is unknown. A much larger clonotype is one base distant, so this may be a read error. The CDR3 does not end in the conserved phenylalanine or tryptophan, so this is likely a read error. This entry comes from a study of beta chain features in type 1 diabetes. Looking at the study overall: Patients and healthy donors were similar in age, gender and cell yields. Study-wide points: Individuals with type 1 diabetes displayed fewer insertions and more deletions at VDJ junctions.

Expressed TCRB transcripts were sequenced, since all the RNA that had been isolated was reverse transcribed. TCRdb keeps only in-frame clones here, not all; method: immunoSEQ multiplex PCR. Seen here are fewer than 150,000 clones, about 7.1% observed once, and the top ten hold 1.1% to 1.5%. Stem cell-like memory, regulatory, central memory and naive CD4+ cells were sorted via CD45RO/CCR7/CD25/CD127/CD95/CD27. Sorted populations all exceeded 98% purity. The material sequenced was central memory CD4+ T cells from blood. This TCR derives from a woman in her 30s in good health.

The CDR3 coding sequence is TGCGCCAGCAGCTTGGAAGGGGGGGCTGAAGCTTTCCTT. This translates into CASSLEGGAEAFL. V usage is TRBV5-1 and J usage is TRBJ1-1; possibly TRBD1 for D (6 bases). The CDR3 length is 13 residues. V was trimmed by 0 bases and J by 6 bases, leaving 9 bases between them. The V gene's germline CDR1 is SGHRS and CDR2 YFSETQ.